These T cell receptor beta chains were read from a single sample in a study of cytomegalovirus exposure and HLA in healthy donors. Sequencing was performed with immunoSEQ multiplex PCR; in TCRdb, only in-frame clones are kept and a portion is missing. The table lists approximately 300,000 clones, 75% to 90% of them singletons. Sequencing used PBMCs. These TCRs come from a woman aged 18-29 years in good health and CMV-seronegative. Both conserved end residues are part of each CDR3. Each record gives: CDR3 protein, CDR3 DNA, D gene, clone size, J gene, V gene. The D gene is left open where the match is weak. Clone size is shown for a subset of rows, as once, few, many or a class of expanded clone.

CDR3: CASILSGDEKLFF
DNA: TGTGCCAGCATCCTGTCAGGGGATGAAAAACTGTTTTTT
D: NA
size: once
J: TRBJ1-4
V: TRBV28

CDR3: CASSQEQGREKLFF
DNA: TGTGCCAGCAGCCAAGAGCAGGGGCGGGAAAAACTGTTTTTT
D: NA
size: once
J: TRBJ1-4
V: TRBV4-2

CDR3: CSAPQGYEQYF
DNA: TGCAGTGCGCCACAGGGGTACGAGCAGTACTTC
D: TRBD1
size: once
J: TRBJ2-7
V: TRBV20-1

CDR3: CASSWDRQETQYF
DNA: TGTGCCAGCAGCTGGGACAGGCAAGAGACCCAGTACTTC
D: TRBD1
size: NA
J: TRBJ2-5
V: TRBV7-8

CDR3: CASSPRDSYEQYF
DNA: TGTGCCAGCAGCCCCCGGGACTCCTACGAGCAGTACTTC
D: NA
size: once
J: TRBJ2-7
V: TRBV4-2

CDR3: CASTHERQGASGAGYTF
DNA: TGTGCCAGTACCCACGAGAGACAGGGGGCCTCTGGGGCTGGCTACACCTTC
D: TRBD1
size: NA
J: TRBJ1-2
V: TRBV19

CDR3: CASSVGAGLPTGELFF
DNA: TGTGCCAGCAGCGTAGGAGCAGGGTTGCCCACCGGGGAGCTGTTTTTT
D: NA
size: once
J: TRBJ2-2
V: TRBV9

CDR3: CAISGRAATSIGETQYF
DNA: TGTGCCATCAGTGGACGGGCGGCGACTAGCATCGGGGAGACCCAGTACTTC
D: TRBD2
size: NA
J: TRBJ2-5
V: TRBV10-3

CDR3: CASSLSTGPSYEQFF
DNA: TGTGCCAGCAGTTTATCAACAGGTCCCTCATATGAGCAGTTCTTC
D: NA
size: NA
J: TRBJ2-1
V: TRBV27

CDR3: CASSASDSALYEQYF
DNA: TGTGCCAGCAGCGCCTCGGACAGTGCCCTATACGAGCAGTACTTC
D: NA
size: once
J: TRBJ2-7
V: TRBV9

CDR3: CASSSTPGVEQYF
DNA: TGTGCCAGCAGCTCGACCCCAGGGGTCGAGCAGTACTTC
D: NA
size: NA
J: TRBJ2-7
V: TRBV7-3

CDR3: CASSLYRGKDQPQHF
DNA: TGTGCCAGCAGTTTATACAGGGGGAAGGATCAGCCCCAGCATTTT
D: TRBD1
size: NA
J: TRBJ1-5
V: TRBV27

CDR3: CASSLGGLAGAQETQYF
DNA: TGTGCCAGCAGCTTGGGGGGACTAGCGGGGGCCCAAGAGACCCAGTACTTC
D: TRBD2
size: NA
J: TRBJ2-5
V: TRBV5-4

CDR3: CASSLVGVRTEAFF
DNA: TGCGCCAGCAGCTTGGTCGGGGTGAGGACTGAAGCTTTCTTT
D: NA
size: NA
J: TRBJ1-1
V: TRBV5-1

CDR3: CAWASGNMADTQYF
DNA: TGTGCCTGGGCTAGCGGGAACATGGCAGATACGCAGTATTTT
D: TRBD2
size: NA
J: TRBJ2-3
V: TRBV28

CDR3: CASSVLAEIYNEQFF
DNA: TGTGCCAGCAGCGTACTAGCGGAGATTTACAATGAGCAGTTCTTC
D: TRBD2
size: NA
J: TRBJ2-1
V: TRBV9

CDR3: CASSPPHRAGANVLTF
DNA: TGTGCCAGCAGCCCTCCTCACAGGGCTGGGGCCAACGTCCTGACTTTC
D: NA
size: NA
J: TRBJ2-6
V: TRBV7-9

CDR3: CASSSAGGKNIQYF
DNA: TGTGCCAGCAGCTCCGCCGGGGGCAAAAACATTCAGTACTTC
D: NA
size: NA
J: TRBJ2-4
V: TRBV11-2

CDR3: CASSSDTSGRFYEQYF
DNA: TGTGCCAGCAGCTCAGATACTAGCGGGAGATTCTACGAGCAGTACTTC
D: TRBD2
size: NA
J: TRBJ2-7
V: TRBV5-6

CDR3: CASSPRTGYNEQFF
DNA: TGCGCCAGCAGCCCCCGGACTGGCTACAATGAGCAGTTCTTC
D: NA
size: NA
J: TRBJ2-1
V: TRBV4-3

CDR3: CASSIGGSYRNF
DNA: TGTGCCAGTAGTATAGGGGGCTCCTACCGAAACTTC
D: NA
size: once
J: TRBJ2-5
V: TRBV19

CDR3: CATDARDRGSGANVLTF
DNA: TGTGCCACAGATGCCCGGGACAGGGGAAGTGGGGCCAACGTCCTGACTTTC
D: TRBD1
size: NA
J: TRBJ2-6
V: TRBV7-9

CDR3: CASSYSLAGGGDEQFF
DNA: TGTGCCAGCAGTTATTCACTAGCGGGAGGGGGGGACGAGCAGTTCTTC
D: TRBD2
size: NA
J: TRBJ2-1
V: TRBV6-5

CDR3: CASSWRGYTEAFF
DNA: TGTGCCAGCAGCTGGAGGGGATACACTGAAGCTTTCTTT
D: NA
size: NA
J: TRBJ1-1
V: TRBV5-4

CDR3: CASSPGSGYGYTF
DNA: TGTGCCAGCAGCCCGGGGTCGGGGTATGGCTACACCTTC
D: NA
size: NA
J: TRBJ1-2
V: TRBV9

CDR3: CASSQSRSTLGPDTQYF
DNA: TGCGCCAGCAGCCAATCACGATCTACACTAGGACCAGATACGCAGTATTTT
D: NA
size: once
J: TRBJ2-3
V: TRBV4-3

CDR3: CASSLVSAGVGEQYF
DNA: TGTGCCAGCAGTTTAGTATCGGCGGGAGTGGGAGAGCAGTACTTC
D: TRBD2
size: NA
J: TRBJ2-7
V: TRBV28

CDR3: CASSLGGGDDGSGANVLTF
DNA: TGTGCCAGCAGCTTAGGCGGCGGTGACGACGGCTCTGGGGCCAACGTCCTGACTTTC
D: NA
size: once
J: TRBJ2-6
V: TRBV7-8

CDR3: CASSPRLAGLTDTQYF
DNA: TGTGCTAGCAGCCCAAGACTAGCGGGACTCACAGATACGCAGTATTTT
D: TRBD2
size: NA
J: TRBJ2-3
V: TRBV7-7

CDR3: CASSPGGVVAEAFF
DNA: TGTGCCAGCAGCCCCGGAGGGGTAGTCGCTGAAGCTTTCTTT
D: NA
size: NA
J: TRBJ1-1
V: TRBV7-2

CDR3: CASSSRTGGFCEQYF
DNA: TGTGCCAGCAGCTCAAGGACAGGGGGGTTTTGCGAGCAGTACTTC
D: TRBD1
size: NA
J: TRBJ2-7
V: TRBV11-3

CDR3: CASSLADTEAFF
DNA: TGTGCCAGCAGCTTGGCCGACACTGAAGCTTTCTTT
D: NA
size: few
J: TRBJ1-1
V: TRBV5-6

CDR3: CAWSTGEGSYEQYF
DNA: TGTGCCTGGAGTACGGGTGAGGGCTCCTACGAGCAGTACTTC
D: NA
size: NA
J: TRBJ2-7
V: TRBV30

CDR3: CASSVGGGNQPQHF
DNA: TGTGCCAGCAGCGTAGGAGGCGGCAATCAGCCCCAGCATTTT
D: NA
size: few
J: TRBJ1-5
V: TRBV9

CDR3: CASSSRLNNEQFF
DNA: TGTGCCAGCAGCTCCCGACTCAACAATGAGCAGTTCTTC
D: NA
size: NA
J: TRBJ2-1
V: TRBV4-2

CDR3: CASKGQGPTGELFF
DNA: TGTGCCAGCAAGGGACAGGGGCCCACCGGGGAGCTGTTTTTT
D: TRBD1
size: once
J: TRBJ2-2
V: TRBV2

CDR3: CASSLTGNTEAFF
DNA: TGTGCCAGCAGCCTCACAGGGAACACTGAAGCTTTCTTT
D: NA
size: NA
J: TRBJ1-1
V: TRBV9

CDR3: CASSAGQGNYNEQFF
DNA: TGTGCCAGCAGCGCCGGACAGGGTAACTACAATGAGCAGTTCTTC
D: TRBD1
size: NA
J: TRBJ2-1
V: TRBV9

CDR3: CASSISPRDRGSNQPQHF
DNA: TGTGCCAGTAGTATAAGCCCCCGGGACAGGGGAAGCAATCAGCCCCAGCATTTT
D: TRBD1
size: NA
J: TRBJ1-5
V: TRBV19

CDR3: CASSHPRASGRVGTDTQYF
DNA: TGCGCCAGCAGCCACCCAAGGGCTAGCGGGAGAGTAGGCACAGATACGCAGTATTTT
D: TRBD2
size: NA
J: TRBJ2-3
V: TRBV4-3

CDR3: CASSLGPIKGNTIYF
DNA: TGTGCCAGCAGTTTAGGCCCCATTAAAGGAAACACCATATATTTT
D: NA
size: NA
J: TRBJ1-3
V: TRBV28

CDR3: CASSLSNGGPGNTIYF
DNA: TGTGCCAGCAGTTTATCGAACGGGGGGCCTGGAAACACCATATATTTT
D: NA
size: NA
J: TRBJ1-3
V: TRBV27

CDR3: CASSEDRNYGYTF
DNA: TGTGCCAGCAGCGAAGACAGGAACTATGGCTACACCTTC
D: NA
size: few
J: TRBJ1-2
V: TRBV2

CDR3: CASSLDGGGNNNEQFF
DNA: TGTGCCAGCAGCTTAGACGGCGGGGGAAACAACAATGAGCAGTTCTTC
D: TRBD2
size: NA
J: TRBJ2-1
V: TRBV7-2

CDR3: CASSVEGSSSYEQYF
DNA: TGTGCCAGCAGCGTAGAAGGGAGTAGCTCCTACGAGCAGTACTTC
D: NA
size: NA
J: TRBJ2-7
V: TRBV9

CDR3: CASSAGLEGVNEQFF
DNA: TGTGCCAGCAGCGCGGGACTAGAAGGGGTCAATGAGCAGTTCTTC
D: TRBD2
size: NA
J: TRBJ2-1
V: TRBV5-4

CDR3: CASSPSGTYEQYF
DNA: TGTGCCAGCAGCCCATCGGGAACCTACGAGCAGTACTTC
D: NA
size: NA
J: TRBJ2-7
V: TRBV7-9

CDR3: CASIWTSGSTNEQFF
DNA: TGTGCCAGCATTTGGACTAGCGGGAGCACGAATGAGCAGTTCTTC
D: TRBD2
size: NA
J: TRBJ2-1
V: TRBV2

CDR3: CASSADRGLEQPQHF
DNA: TGTGCCAGCAGCGCCGACAGGGGGCTTGAACAGCCCCAGCATTTT
D: TRBD1
size: NA
J: TRBJ1-5
V: TRBV2

CDR3: CASSTSGFPQPQHF
DNA: TGTGCCAGTAGTACCTCGGGGTTCCCTCAGCCCCAGCATTTT
D: NA
size: NA
J: TRBJ1-5
V: TRBV19

CDR3: CASSATGGWFEQYF
DNA: TGTGCCAGCAGCGCGACAGGGGGTTGGTTCGAGCAGTACTTC
D: TRBD1
size: NA
J: TRBJ2-7
V: TRBV7-9

CDR3: CAISGTGQGNQPQHF
DNA: TGTGCCATCAGCGGTACGGGACAGGGTAATCAGCCCCAGCATTTT
D: TRBD1
size: NA
J: TRBJ1-5
V: TRBV10-3

CDR3: CASSLASTGNWQPQHF
DNA: TGTGCCAGCAGCTTAGCGTCGACAGGGAACTGGCAGCCCCAGCATTTT
D: TRBD1
size: NA
J: TRBJ1-5
V: TRBV7-2

CDR3: CSVGLGGGNTIYF
DNA: TGCAGCGTTGGCTTGGGGGGAGGAAACACCATATATTTT
D: NA
size: NA
J: TRBJ1-3
V: TRBV29-1

CDR3: CASSSPTRDRANEQYF
DNA: TGTGCCAGCAGTTCCCCTACCCGGGACAGGGCCAACGAGCAGTACTTC
D: TRBD1
size: NA
J: TRBJ2-7
V: TRBV27